This T cell receptor beta chain is from a study of post-analysis software for immune sequencing data. Germline V gives CDR1 DFQATT, CDR2 SNEGSKA (reference sequence). The CDR3 totals 12 residues. Study observations and caveats: Several TRBV segments were more frequent in patients than controls; TRBV5-6, TRBV5-1 and TRBV20-1 belonged to this group.

Researchers reported that TCR beta cDNA libraries carried unique molecular identifiers. One entry per CDR3 protein results from TCRdb running MiXCR on the PCR reads. The sample records some 690,000 distinct CDR3 sequences, about 60% being singletons. About this clonotype: Its antigen remains unknown.

The sample comprised blood. The origin of this receptor is a girl aged 2 to 9 with multiple sclerosis. This chain joins TRBV20-1 and TRBJ1-2; no clear D. Here the CDR3 DNA reads TGCAGGGCTGGAGGATCCAACTATGGCTACACCTTC. Residues: CRAGGSNYGYTF.